This T cell receptor beta chain was documented in a study of blood T cell repertoires in COVID-19. Assay used: immunoSEQ multiplex PCR; TCRdb lists only in-frame clones, some missing. The profile shows around 150,000 clones, approximately 88% of them singletons. This clone appeared once. CDR1 and CDR2 (germline): MNHEY, SMNVEV (reference sequence). Trimming took 5 bases from V and 5 from J, leaving 9 bases between them. The CDR3 loop spans 12 amino acids. Sequences were obtained from PBMCs or T cells enriched from blood (not recorded which). The sequence was obtained from a woman aged 50 to 60 who had recovered from COVID-19. The chain is built from TRBV27 and TRBJ1-2, with D possibly matching TRBD1 (5 bases). The CDR3 reads CASSPQGYGYTF. The CDR3, as DNA: TGTGCCAGCAGTCCCCAGGGTTATGGCTACACCTTC.